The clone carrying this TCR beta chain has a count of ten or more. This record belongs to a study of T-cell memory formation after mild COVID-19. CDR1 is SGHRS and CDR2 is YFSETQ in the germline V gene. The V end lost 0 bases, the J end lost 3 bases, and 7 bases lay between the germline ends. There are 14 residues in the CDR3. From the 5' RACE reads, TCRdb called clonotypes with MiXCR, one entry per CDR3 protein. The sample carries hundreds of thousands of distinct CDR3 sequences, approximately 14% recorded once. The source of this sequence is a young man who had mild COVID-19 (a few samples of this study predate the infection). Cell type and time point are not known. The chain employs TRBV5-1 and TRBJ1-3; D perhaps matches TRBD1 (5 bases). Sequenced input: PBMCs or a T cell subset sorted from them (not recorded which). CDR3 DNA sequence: TGCGCCAGCAGCTTGGGGGACGTTGGAAACACCATATATTTT. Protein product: CASSLGDVGNTIYF.